This entry describes one TCR beta chain. TCRdb keeps only in-frame clones here, not all; method: immunoSEQ multiplex PCR. The sample carries about 200,000 clones, roughly nine tenths recorded once. The sample originates from a study of control samples from healthy donors and cancer patients. CDR1 is SNHLY, CDR2 FYNNEI, per germline. The germline V and J ends were trimmed by 4 bases and 0 bases, with 7 bases remaining between them. This CDR3 contains 15 residues. This rearrangement joins TRBV2 to TRBJ2-6; D not certain. The sample was blood. This TCR derives from a man aged 25 to 40 in good health. The DNA for the CDR3 is TGTGCCAGCAGTGTAGAATTCTCTGGGGCCAACGTCCTGACTTTC. Translated: CASSVEFSGANVLTF.